The 13 T cell receptor beta chains below come from one sample, sequenced in a study of blood T cell repertoires in COVID-19. Sequenced by immunoSEQ multiplex PCR; TCRdb stores in-frame clones only, minus some. The sample lists some 150,000 clones; roughly 85% were seen once. Sequenced input: peripheral blood. The receptor set was obtained from a man between 45 and 60 years old with acute or convalescent COVID-19.

As DNA, the CDR3 is TGTGCCAGCAGCTCCCACAGTGATAGCAATCAGCCCCAGCATTTT. Residues: CASSSHSDSNQPQHF. The chain links TRBV7-2 to TRBJ1-5; D remains unclear. Germline CDR1 reads SGHTA; CDR2 reads FQGNSA. There are 15 residues in the CDR3. V was cut by 4 bases and J by 0 bases, with 10 bases left in between.

J is TRBJ1-5 and V is TRBV6-2 or TRBV6-3, with D perhaps TRBD1 (6 bases). Germline CDR1 and CDR2: MNHEY and SVGEGT. V was trimmed by 5 bases and J by 2 bases, leaving 16 bases between them. The CDR3 is made up of 16 amino acids. CDR3 region: CASSSRQARGNQPQHF. In nucleotides, the CDR3 is TGTGCCAGCAGTAGCCGACAGGCCAGGGGCAATCAGCCCCAGCATTTT.

V gene TRBV5-4 combines with J gene TRBJ2-2; maybe TRBD2 (6 bases). V lost 2 bases and J 6 bases, leaving 11 bases between the germline ends. Germline-derived CDR1 and CDR2 are SGHNT and YYREEE (reference sequence). This CDR3 contains 14 residues. CDR3 sequence: CASSFGRGAGELFF. The CDR3 bases are TGTGCCAGCAGCTTCGGACGCGGGGCCGGGGAGCTGTTTTTT.

The CDR3 nucleotides read TGTGCCAGCAGTGTTGGGCTAGCGGCCACAGATACGCAGTATTTT. It encodes CASSVGLAATDTQYF. The J gene is TRBJ2-3, the V gene TRBV6-4; 7 bases match TRBD2. Germline values: CDR1 MRHNA, CDR2 SNTAGT. V trimming: 4 bases; J trimming: 2 bases; junction bases outside the gene matches: 6. This CDR3 has 15 residues.

This clone has just one count. J is TRBJ2-5 and V is TRBV9; perhaps TRBD1 as D (7 bases). The CDR3 runs to 15 residues. The germline CDR1 and CDR2 sequences are SGDLS and YYNGEE. V lost 6 bases to trimming and J lost 5 bases, with 20 bases between them. Here the CDR3 reads CASNPAGTVFETQYF. CDR3 in DNA: TGTGCCAGCAACCCCGCGGGGACAGTTTTTGAGACCCAGTACTTC. Drawing the rest from reference TRBV9 and TRBJ2-5, the complete variable domain is DSGVTQTPKHLITATGQRVTLRCSPRSGDLSVYWYQQSLDQGLQFLIQYYNGEERAKGNILERFSAQQFPDLHSELNLSSLELGDSALYFCASNPAGTVFETQYFGPGTRLLVL.

The J gene is TRBJ2-1, the V gene TRBV7-3, with a weak D call TRBD2 (5 bases). The CDR3 loop spans 13 amino acids. CDR1 and CDR2 from the germline V gene are SGHTA and FQGTGA. Trimming removed 5 bases at V and 9 bases at J, with 14 bases between. CDR3: CASSLQLVAEQFF. In DNA, the CDR3 is TGTGCCAGCAGCCTTCAACTAGTTGCTGAGCAGTTCTTC.

This chain connects TRBV19 to TRBJ2-3; 7 bases fit TRBD1. The CDR3 covers 17 residues. The trim removed 1 base at V and 6 bases at J, leaving 13 bases unmatched. CDR1 and CDR2 (germline): LNHDA, SQIVND (reference sequence). The CDR3 coding sequence is TGTGCCAGTAGTATAGCCTTGGGACAGATAGCATTGGATACGCAGTATTTT. This encodes CASSIALGQIALDTQYF.

J is TRBJ1-5 and V is TRBV30, with TRBD1 matching 10 bases. The V segment lost 2 bases and the J segment 3 bases; nucleotides outside the gene matches: 7. The germline gives CDR1 GTSNPN, CDR2 SVGIG (reference sequence). The length of the CDR3 is 16 residues. In nucleotides, the CDR3 is TGTGCCTGGAGTTCCTTCGACAGGGGGCACAATCAGCCCCAGCATTTT. Protein: CAWSSFDRGHNQPQHF.

The genes are TRBV7-3 and TRBJ2-5, with 13 positions matching TRBD2. The CDR3 runs 16 residues. Germline V gene data show CDR1 as SGHTA and CDR2 as FQGTGA. With 2 bases clipped from V and 1 base from J, the junction kept 1 base outside the gene matches. The CDR3 protein is CASSLGTSGAQETQYF. Written as DNA, the CDR3 is TGTGCCAGCAGCTTAGGGACTAGCGGGGCCCAAGAGACCCAGTACTTC.

The chain carries TRBV3-1 (or the pseudogene TRBV3-2) and TRBJ2-5, with a possible D match to TRBD2 (5 bases). The CDR3 spans 14 residues. Germline V gives CDR1 LGHDT, CDR2 YNNKEL (reference sequence). V was trimmed by 3 bases and J by 2 bases, leaving 10 bases between them. The CDR3 region has the DNA TGTGCCAGCAGCCAGACGTCGGGACAAGAGACCCAGTACTTC. As protein: CASSQTSGQETQYF.

The CDR3 DNA follows: TGTGCCAGCAGCCAAGCTAAACAGGGGGCGCACCCACTAAGCTCCTACGAGCAGTACTTC. Its translation is CASSQAKQGAHPLSSYEQYF. The chain couples TRBV3-1 (or the pseudogene TRBV3-2) to TRBJ2-7, with 9 bases lining up with TRBD1. The CDR3 is made up of 20 amino acids. Germline CDR1 LGHDT, CDR2 YNNKEL (reference sequence). V trimming: 1 base; J trimming: 0 bases; junction bases outside the gene matches: 16.

By share of the sample, this clone is medium-sized (0.01 to 0.1%). The V and J genes are TRBV11-2 and TRBJ2-7; the match to TRBD1 covers 11 bases. V gave up 5 bases and J gave up 3 bases; unmatched junction bases: 9. CDR1 and CDR2 from the germline V gene are SGHAT and FQNNGV. The CDR3 has 16 residues. Here the CDR3 reads CASSVHGQGAFYEQYF. CDR3 nucleotide sequence: TGTGCCAGCAGCGTACACGGACAGGGGGCTTTCTACGAGCAGTACTTC.

The V and J genes are TRBV11-2 and TRBJ2-1, with a possible D match to TRBD2 (6 bases). The CDR3 contains 16 residues. CDR1 SGHAT and CDR2 FQNNGV come from the germline V gene. The V end was cut by 7 bases, the J end by 3 bases, with 19 bases between. CDR3 protein: CASTLRRDAGYNEQFF. The CDR3 bases are TGTGCCAGCACGTTAAGGAGGGACGCAGGCTACAATGAGCAGTTCTTC.